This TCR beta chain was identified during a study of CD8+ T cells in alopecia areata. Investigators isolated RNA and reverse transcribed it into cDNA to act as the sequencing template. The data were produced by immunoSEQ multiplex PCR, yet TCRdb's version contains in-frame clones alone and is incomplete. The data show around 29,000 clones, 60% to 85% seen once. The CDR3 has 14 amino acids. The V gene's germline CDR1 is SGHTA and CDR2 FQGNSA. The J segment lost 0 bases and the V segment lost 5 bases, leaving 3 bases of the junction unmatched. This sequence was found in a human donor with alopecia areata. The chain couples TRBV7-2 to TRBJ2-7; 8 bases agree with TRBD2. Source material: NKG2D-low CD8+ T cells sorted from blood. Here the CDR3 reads CASSETSGSYEQYF. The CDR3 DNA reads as TGTGCCAGCAGCGAAACTAGCGGCTCCTACGAGCAGTACTTC.